Presented here are 27 T cell receptor beta chains from one specimen sequenced in a study of blood T cell repertoires in COVID-19 (dated by TCRdb to 2018 to 2021). The library was generated by the immunoSEQ multiplex PCR assay. This immuneACCESS table, as held by TCRdb, lists in-frame sequences with V and J called but not all clones. Of the missing ones, under half trace to an unresolved V gene in checked studies; the others have no known cause. This sample comprises 80,000 to 100,000 clones, roughly nine tenths of them detected only once. Around 3% of the sample rests with the top ten. The sequencing sample was made of peripheral blood. These receptors were collected from a woman aged 50 to 65 with active or convalescent COVID-19.

This clone has only a few counts. The V gene is TRBV5-1, the J gene TRBJ1-1; D is perhaps TRBD1 (6 bases). CDR3 length: 13 amino acids. Germline values: CDR1 SGHRS, CDR2 YFSETQ. V was clipped by 2 bases and J by 11 bases, with 16 bases between them. The CDR3 DNA reads TGCGCCAGCAGCTTCTCCGGGACATCTCCGGCTTTCTTT. It codes for CASSFSGTSPAFF.

This clone is a singleton in its sample. The rearrangement uses TRBV4-3 and TRBJ2-2, with D possibly being TRBD1 (6 bases). V was shortened by 0 bases and J by 7 bases, with 12 bases between the two germline ends. Looked up from germline, CDR1 is LGHNA and CDR2 is YSLEER. The length of the CDR3 is 15 residues. Here the CDR3 DNA reads TGCGCCAGCAGCCAAGATAACAGGGCGCACGGGGAGCTGTTTTTT. This gives the protein CASSQDNRAHGELFF.

This chain connects TRBV9 to TRBJ1-2; 10 bases fit TRBD1. Germline trimming cut 4 bases from V and 1 base from J; bases unmatched to any gene: 10. CDR1 and CDR2 (germline): SGDLS, YYNGEE. This CDR3 comprises 17 residues. CDR3 sequence: CASSLTGQGHFNYGYTF. As DNA, the CDR3 is TGTGCCAGCAGCCTCACGGGACAGGGGCACTTTAACTATGGCTACACCTTC.

The V and J genes are TRBV6-5 and TRBJ2-2, with D maybe TRBD2 (5 bases). This CDR3 contains 15 residues. Trimming cost V 2 bases and J 5 bases, with 12 bases left between them. CDR1 and CDR2 from the germline V gene are MNHEY and SVGAGI. CDR3: CASSYPEVGTGELFF. The CDR3 DNA reads TGTGCCAGCAGTTACCCGGAGGTTGGGACCGGGGAGCTGTTTTTT.

The rearrangement joins TRBV2 to TRBJ2-7, with D possibly matching TRBD2 (5 bases). The CDR3 is made up of 12 amino acids. Germline CDR1 reads SNHLY; CDR2 reads FYNNEI. Trimming removed 8 bases from V and 11 bases from J, with 19 bases in between. CDR3 region: CASVTGKMTKYF. The DNA for the CDR3 is TGTGCCAGCGTTACGGGGAAGATGACGAAGTACTTC.

This clone was observed a single time. This chain joins TRBV6-2 or TRBV6-3 and TRBJ2-7, with 8 bases matching TRBD1. From germline, CDR1 is MNHEY and CDR2 SVGEGT. This CDR3 comprises 13 residues. The V and J ends lost 4 bases and 2 bases, in that order; junction bases with no gene match: 1. The CDR3 sequence: CASSWTGPYEQYF. CDR3 in DNA: TGTGCCAGCAGTTGGACAGGGCCCTACGAGCAGTACTTC.

The chain recombines TRBV6-1 with TRBJ2-7; D possibly corresponds to TRBD1 (5 bases). CDR3 length equals 15 residues. The germline CDR1 and CDR2 sequences are MNHNS and SASEGT. V shed 1 base and J shed 2 bases, with 12 bases lying between them. The CDR3: CASSEGAGLTYEQYF. The CDR3 region has the DNA TGTGCCAGCAGTGAAGGGGCAGGGCTAACCTACGAGCAGTACTTC.

The chain couples TRBV30 to TRBJ1-4; 7 nucleotides align to TRBD1. Looked up from germline, CDR1 is GTSNPN and CDR2 is SVGIG (reference sequence). This CDR3 region has 13 residues. With 3 bases clipped from V and 7 bases from J, the junction kept 5 bases outside the gene matches. The CDR3 DNA sequence: TGTGCCTGGAGCGCAAGGGGGCGTGAAAAACTGTTTTTT. This gives the protein CAWSARGREKLFF.

The chain recombines TRBV7-3 with TRBJ2-3; possibly TRBD1 for D (6 bases). CDR1 SGHTA and CDR2 FQGTGA come from the germline V gene. V was pared by 6 bases and J by 2 bases, with 12 bases between. The CDR3 runs to 14 residues. CDR3 amino acids: CASSTQGFTDTQYF. CDR3 bases: TGTGCCAGCAGTACCCAGGGGTTCACAGATACGCAGTATTTT.

The chain joins TRBV18 to TRBJ2-6; 9 bases are a match to TRBD1. After removal of 1 base from V and 1 base from J, the junction contained 5 bases not matched to a gene. The V gene's germline CDR1 is KGHSH and CDR2 LQKENI. The CDR3 consists of 18 residues. CDR3 in DNA: TGTGCCAGCTCACCACAGGGACAGGGACCGTCTGGGGCCAACGTCCTGACTTTC. Its protein is CASSPQGQGPSGANVLTF.

The chain has TRBV27 and TRBJ1-1; possible D gene TRBD1, 6 bases. The V and J ends lost 5 bases and 1 base respectively, with 11 bases between them. The CDR3 extends over 14 amino acids. Germline loops: CDR1 MNHEY, CDR2 SMNVEV (reference sequence). DNA for the CDR3: TGTGCCAGCAGTCCCGGACAGAAGAACACTGAAGCTTTCTTT. Encoded protein: CASSPGQKNTEAFF.

The chain combines TRBV7-3 with TRBJ2-1, with 11 bases fitting TRBD2. The germline gives CDR1 SGHTA, CDR2 FQGTGA. V trimming: 5 bases; J trimming: 9 bases; junction bases outside the gene matches: 6. The CDR3 length is 14 residues. CDR3 in DNA: TGTGCCAGCAGCACTCTACTAGCGGGGGCTGAGCAGTTCTTC. Translated, it gives CASSTLLAGAEQFF. The full variable domain, in which reference TRBV7-3 and TRBJ2-1 provide the parts outside the CDR3, is GAGVSQTPSNKVTEKGKYVELRCDPISGHTALYWYRQSLGQGPEFLIYFQGTGAADDSGLPNDRFFAVRPEGSVSTLKIQRTERGDSAVYLCASSTLLAGAEQFFGPGTRLTVL.

This chain connects TRBV7-2 to TRBJ1-2; D ambiguous. The CDR3 runs to 12 residues. Deletions cut 4 bases from V and 5 bases from J, with 8 bases between. Germline V gene sequence: CDR1 SGHTA, CDR2 FQGNSA. The CDR3 sequence is CASSSERYGYTF. The CDR3 nucleotides read TGTGCCAGCAGCTCCGAGAGGTATGGCTACACCTTC.

The chain joins TRBV7-2 to TRBJ2-1; perhaps TRBD1 as D (6 bases). Germline CDR1 is SGHTA and CDR2 is FQGNSA. The ends were cut back, 4 bases at V and 9 bases at J, with 22 bases in the middle. The CDR3 runs to 16 residues. CDR3 coding DNA: TGTGCCAGCAGCTCCCACCGGACAGTCGAAGGTCCTGAGCAGTTCTTC. Its protein is CASSSHRTVEGPEQFF.

CDR3 DNA: TGTGCCAGCAGCTCTGACAGGGAGGCCGGAAACACCATATATTTT. Its translation: CASSSDREAGNTIYF. This rearrangement joins TRBV7-9 to TRBJ1-3, with TRBD1 identical over 7 bases. V trimming: 4 bases; J trimming: 4 bases; junction bases outside the gene matches: 7. The CDR3 totals 15 residues. Germline V gene lookup returns CDR1 SEHNR and CDR2 FQNEAQ (reference sequence).

The chain recombines TRBV7-3 with TRBJ2-3; D is perhaps TRBD2 (6 bases). In germline, CDR1 is SGHTA, CDR2 FQGTGA. The CDR3 length is 12 residues. V gave up 1 base and J gave up 9 bases, with 8 bases separating them. The CDR3 protein is CASSLIAGTQYF. The CDR3 region has the DNA TGTGCCAGCAGCTTAATTGCGGGGACGCAGTATTTT. The whole variable domain, filled in from reference TRBV7-3 and TRBJ2-3, reads GAGVSQTPSNKVTEKGKYVELRCDPISGHTALYWYRQSLGQGPEFLIYFQGTGAADDSGLPNDRFFAVRPEGSVSTLKIQRTERGDSAVYLCASSLIAGTQYFGPGTRLTVL.

The rearrangement uses TRBV12-3 or TRBV12-4 and TRBJ2-1, with a weak D call TRBD2 (6 bases). CDR3 length equals 13 residues. Deletions cut 7 bases from V and 9 bases from J, with 16 bases between. CDR3 amino acids: CASTMWVGGEQFF. The DNA of the CDR3 is TGTGCCAGCACCATGTGGGTCGGGGGTGAGCAGTTCTTC.

This sequence joins TRBV9 and TRBJ2-5; no clear D. CDR3 size: 14 residues. Germline V CDR1 and CDR2: SGDLS, YYNGEE. V dropped 6 bases and J dropped 4 bases, with 16 bases sitting between them. DNA of the CDR3: TGTGCCAGCAATAGAGTAGGTGGCGGAGAGACCCAGTACTTC. Translation gives CASNRVGGGETQYF.

This chain uses TRBV23-1 with TRBJ1-2; the match to TRBD1 covers 10 bases. TRBV23-1 is placed among ORFs of uncertain function. J gave up 7 bases and V 7 bases, and 9 bases lay outside the gene matches. The CDR3 totals 14 residues. The CDR3 nucleotides read TGCGCCAGCACCCCCCCCGACAGGGGGCTTGGCTACACCTTC. Protein product: CASTPPDRGLGYTF.

The V gene is TRBV25-1, the J gene TRBJ2-5; D is possibly TRBD1 (6 bases). The CDR3 has 15 residues. Trimming took 0 bases from V and 5 from J, leaving 13 bases between them. The germline CDR1 and CDR2 sequences are MGHDK and SYGVNS. The DNA for the CDR3 is TGTGCCAGCAGTGAATATGGCAGGGGTGGGGAGACCCAGTACTTC. Translating it yields CASSEYGRGGETQYF. The variable domain in full, with the rest retrieved from reference TRBV25-1 and TRBJ2-5, is EADIYQTPRYLVIGTGKKITLECSQTMGHDKMYWYQQDPGMELHLIHYSYGVNSTEKGDLSSESTVSRIRTEHFPLTLESARPSHTSQYLCASSEYGRGGETQYFGPGTRLLVL.

The rearrangement joins TRBV7-2 to TRBJ2-5; 7 positions match TRBD1. This CDR3 region has 14 residues. Losses at the gene ends were 0 bases for V and 4 bases for J; bases not matched to a gene: 2. CDR1 SGHTA and CDR2 FQGNSA come from the germline V gene. The CDR3, as DNA: TGTGCCAGCAGCTTAGCGACAGGGCTAGAGACCCAGTACTTC. Its translation: CASSLATGLETQYF.

The chain recombines TRBV30 with TRBJ2-2, with D possibly matching TRBD2 (6 bases). The V and J ends lost 0 bases and 3 bases respectively, with 8 bases between them. CDR3 length equals 14 residues. CDR1 is GTSNPN and CDR2 is SVGIG in the germline V gene (reference sequence). CDR3 residues: CAWSVRGYTGELFF. CDR3 bases: TGTGCCTGGAGTGTACGGGGGTACACCGGGGAGCTGTTTTTT.

The CDR3 sequence: CASSPGASSYNEQFF. The CDR3 DNA follows: TGTGCCAGCTCACCGGGGGCGAGCTCCTACAATGAGCAGTTCTTC. This chain links TRBV18 with TRBJ2-1, with a possible D match to TRBD1 (6 bases). The CDR3 consists of 15 residues. The V gene's germline CDR1 is KGHSH and CDR2 LQKENI. The V gene lost 3 bases and the J gene lost 0 bases, with 9 bases spanning the gap.

This clone was counted a few times. This chain uses TRBV18 with TRBJ1-1, with 8 bases lining up with TRBD1. V lost 3 bases to trimming and J lost 6 bases; unmatched junction nucleotides: 0. Per germline, CDR1 KGHSH and CDR2 LQKENI. The CDR3 spans 12 residues. The CDR3 protein is CASSPGQAEAFF. CDR3 nucleotides: TGTGCCAGCTCACCGGGACAGGCTGAAGCTTTCTTT. Based on the CDR3 plus reference TRBV18 and TRBJ1-1, the full variable domain is NAGVMQNPRHLVRRRGQEARLRCSPMKGHSHVYWYRQLPEEGLKFMVYLQKENIIDESGMPKERFSAEFPKEGPSILRIQQVVRGDSAAYFCASSPGQAEAFFGQGTRLTVV.

This chain uses TRBV11-2 with TRBJ1-1, with D unclear. From germline, CDR1 is SGHAT and CDR2 FQNNGV. V was cut by 5 bases and J by 3 bases, with 16 bases left in between. The CDR3 covers 15 residues. The CDR3 bases are TGTGCCAGCAGCCTCCCGTTAAAAGAGGACACTGAAGCTTTCTTT. Residues: CASSLPLKEDTEAFF.

This rearrangement joins TRBV27 to TRBJ1-1; no clear D gene. V was cut by 1 base and J by 5 bases, with 14 bases left in between. The CDR3 length is 15 residues. CDR1 and CDR2 (germline): MNHEY, SMNVEV (reference sequence). This CDR3 reads CASSLFGEPGTEAFF. CDR3 nucleotide sequence: TGTGCCAGCAGTTTATTCGGGGAGCCGGGTACTGAAGCTTTCTTT.

This clone appeared a few times. The chain joins TRBV6-1 to TRBJ1-5; 8 bases fit TRBD1. Per the germline V gene, CDR1 is MNHNS and CDR2 is SASEGT. The trim removed 2 bases at V and 7 bases at J, leaving 4 bases unmatched. This CDR3 spans 14 amino acids. The DNA of the CDR3 is TGTGCCAGCAGTGAAAGGACAGGGAGGCAGCCCCAGCATTTT. Its protein is CASSERTGRQPQHF.